This paragraph covers one T cell receptor beta chain sequence. Only in-frame clones appear in the TCRdb table, and some are missing; sequencing was by immunoSEQ multiplex PCR. The data show around 1,100,000 clones, approximately 80% seen once. This record belongs to a study of shared clonotypes between healthy human individuals. Study-wide background: Per donor, three plates held CD4 naive cells, three held CD4 memory, two held CD8 naive and one held CD8 memory.

Sample: memory CD4+ T cells from PBMCs. Subset of the sample: CD45RA-negative fraction. The TCR was taken from a man aged 18 to 29 in good health. Some clones in this sample may be carry-over from other donors' samples.

The CDR3 nucleotides read TGCAGCGTTGTAGCGCAACTAACCCCCACAGATACGCAGTATTTT. Its protein product is CSVVAQLTPTDTQYF. This chain joins TRBV29-1 and TRBJ2-3; D is possibly TRBD2 (5 bases). Germline CDR1 is SQVTM and CDR2 is ANQGSEA. V lost 4 bases to trimming and J lost 2 bases, with 16 bases between them. The CDR3 has 15 residues.